A single T cell receptor (beta chain) is shown here with its context. Its antigen is unidentified. It was with 60 Vbeta and 13 Jbeta primers that the PCR ran. Produced via immunoSEQ multiplex PCR; TCRdb's table is partial and in-frame only. The table has around 120,000 clones, 60% to 85% seen once. This sample was taken from a study of cytomegalovirus exposure and HLA in healthy donors. Study observations and caveats: A missense DCLRE1C variant was associated with V- and J-gene trimming of TCR beta chains in a later analysis, and an independent cohort replicated the association.

With V trimmed by 6 bases and J by 3 bases, 5 bases remained unmatched. The CDR3 has 13 amino acids. CDR1 and CDR2 (germline): GTSNPN, SVGIG (reference sequence). The V call is TRBV30, the J call TRBJ1-5; 7 nucleotides match TRBD1. This clonotype was sampled from a woman in her late teens or twenties in good health and CMV-seronegative. The sequencing sample was made of PBMCs. The CDR3 nucleotides read TGTGCCTGTGCCGGGACAGACAATCAGCCCCAGCATTTT. Translating it yields CACAGTDNQPQHF.